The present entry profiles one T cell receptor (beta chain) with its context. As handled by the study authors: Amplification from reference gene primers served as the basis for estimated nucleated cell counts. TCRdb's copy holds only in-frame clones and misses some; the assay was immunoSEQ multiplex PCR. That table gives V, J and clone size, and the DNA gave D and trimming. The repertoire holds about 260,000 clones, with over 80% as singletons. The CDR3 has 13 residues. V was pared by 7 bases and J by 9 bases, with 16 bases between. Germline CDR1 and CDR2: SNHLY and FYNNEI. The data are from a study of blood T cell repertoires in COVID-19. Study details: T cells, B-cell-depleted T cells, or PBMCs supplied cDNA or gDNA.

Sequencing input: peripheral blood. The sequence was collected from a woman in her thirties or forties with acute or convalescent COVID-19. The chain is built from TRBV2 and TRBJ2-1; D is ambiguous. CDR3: CASTRSVPGEQFF. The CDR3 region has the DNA TGTGCCAGCACTAGAAGTGTCCCGGGTGAGCAGTTCTTC.